These 27 T cell receptor beta chains were all obtained from the same sample, sequenced in a study of shared clonotypes between healthy human individuals. Terminally differentiated effector memory CD45RA+ cells were excluded from the naive CD8 cells, which were CD45RO-negative and positively selected for CCR7. Sequencing used immunoSEQ multiplex PCR; TCRdb keeps in-frame clones, though not all of them. The data show around 2.1 million clones, roughly 91% seen once. The sequenced material came from naive CD8+ T cells from PBMCs. The receptors shown here come from a man aged 18 to 29 in good health. Some clones in this sample may be carry-over from other donors' samples.

This sequence joins TRBV7-6 and TRBJ2-2, with no clear D. CDR3 size: 13 residues. Germline V lookup: CDR1 SGHVS, CDR2 FNYEAQ. V was pared by 2 bases and J by 3 bases, with 4 bases between. The DNA of the CDR3 is TGTGCCAGCAGCTTAACGGACACCGGGGAGCTGTTTTTT. It yields the protein CASSLTDTGELFF.

The chain is built from TRBV7-9 and TRBJ2-3; 10 bases agree with TRBD2. Looked up from germline, CDR1 is SEHNR and CDR2 is FQNEAQ (reference sequence). Trimming took 3 bases from V and 0 from J; bases not matched to a gene: 12. The CDR3 is made up of 19 amino acids. Here the CDR3 DNA reads TGTGCCAGCAGCTTCTACCGTAGCGGGAGGCCTTCTAGCACAGATACGCAGTATTTT. Translated, it gives CASSFYRSGRPSSTDTQYF.

Comments on this clone: The same CDR3 arises from other DNA sequences in this sample as well. The chain uses TRBV5-6 and TRBJ2-1; D is ambiguous. Germline V CDR1 and CDR2: SGHDT, YYEEEE. V lost 4 bases and J lost 0, with 11 bases in between. The CDR3 covers 15 residues. CDR3 coding DNA: TGTGCCAGCAGCCTCGGACGGAGCTCCTACAATGAGCAGTTCTTC. Encoded protein: CASSLGRSSYNEQFF.

The chain joins TRBV6-1 to TRBJ1-5; D is ambiguous. There are 14 residues in the CDR3. With 7 bases removed from V and 5 bases from J, the gap between germline ends came to 15 bases. The germline CDR1 and CDR2 sequences are MNHNS and SASEGT. DNA of the CDR3: TGTGCCAGCATCCCTTCCCTATCTCATCAGCCCCAGCATTTT. Translated: CASIPSLSHQPQHF.

The chain employs TRBV19 and TRBJ1-5; no clear D. The CDR3 is made up of 15 amino acids. Germline-derived CDR1 and CDR2 are LNHDA and SQIVND (reference sequence). V shed 5 bases and J shed 0 bases, with 11 bases lying between them. Written as DNA, the CDR3 is TGTGCCAGTAGTTTACGACACCCTAGCAATCAGCCCCAGCATTTT. Its translation: CASSLRHPSNQPQHF.

Concerning this clone itself: Different DNA sequences within this sample yield the same CDR3. The chain joins TRBV27 to TRBJ2-7; D call uncertain. The germline CDR1 and CDR2 sequences are MNHEY and SMNVEV (reference sequence). The length of the CDR3 is 13 residues. With 3 bases removed from V and 4 bases from J, the gap between germline ends came to 10 bases. CDR3 DNA sequence: TGTGCCAGCAGTTTGACCCCCGGTTACGAGCAGTACTTC. Its protein is CASSLTPGYEQYF.

The CDR3 sequence: CASSETSGRYADTQYF. In DNA, the CDR3 is TGTGCCAGCAGTGAAACTAGCGGGAGGTACGCAGATACGCAGTATTTT. V and J are TRBV6-1 and TRBJ2-3, with TRBD2 matching over 12 bases. Germline CDR1 is MNHNS and CDR2 is SASEGT. This CDR3 contains 16 residues. Losses at the gene ends were 2 bases for V and 4 bases for J; bases not matched to a gene: 4.

The V and J genes are TRBV28 and TRBJ2-3; D is possibly TRBD1 (5 bases). V was clipped by 2 bases and J by 4 bases, with 19 bases between them. CDR1 is MDHEN, CDR2 SYDVKM, per germline. The CDR3 is 17 residues long. The CDR3 bases are TGTGCCAGCAGTTTACCCGACAGCCGAGTGTGGGCAGATACGCAGTATTTT. Amino acids: CASSLPDSRVWADTQYF.

In its sample, this clone was seen once. The chain is built from TRBV7-3 and TRBJ1-2; D gene ambiguous. The germline gives CDR1 SGHTA, CDR2 FQGTGA. The V end lost 0 bases, the J end lost 6 bases, and 8 bases lay between the germline ends. This CDR3 region has 13 residues. The CDR3 DNA sequence: TGTGCCAGCAGCTTAACGGCCGGTGATGGCTACACCTTC. It yields the protein CASSLTAGDGYTF. The whole variable domain, filled in from reference TRBV7-3 and TRBJ1-2, reads GAGVSQTPSNKVTEKGKYVELRCDPISGHTALYWYRQSLGQGPEFLIYFQGTGAADDSGLPNDRFFAVRPEGSVSTLKIQRTERGDSAVYLCASSLTAGDGYTFGSGTRLTVV.

The rearrangement joins TRBV29-1 to TRBJ2-5; the match to TRBD2 covers 7 bases. Per germline, CDR1 SQVTM and CDR2 ANQGSEA. V shed 4 bases, J shed 2 bases, and the junction held 10 bases outside the gene matches. This CDR3 has 15 residues. CDR3 sequence: CSVAFSSGRQETQYF. For the CDR3, the DNA is TGCAGCGTTGCGTTCTCTAGCGGACGACAAGAGACCCAGTACTTC. Variable domain in full (rest from reference TRBV29-1 and TRBJ2-5): SAVISQKPSRDICQRGTSLTIQCQVDSQVTMMFWYRQQPGQSLTLIATANQGSEATYESGFVIDKFPISRPNLTFSTLTVSNMSPEDSSIYLCSVAFSSGRQETQYFGPGTRLLVL.

The J gene is TRBJ2-7, the V gene TRBV5-1; D is undetermined. Germline-derived CDR1 and CDR2 are SGHRS and YFSETQ. The CDR3 is 15 residues long. The V end was cut by 0 bases, the J end by 3 bases, with 13 bases between. The DNA of the CDR3 is TGCGCCAGCAGCTTGGCCTTTTCCGCCTTCTACGAGCAGTACTTC. This translates into CASSLAFSAFYEQYF.

This chain joins TRBV19 and TRBJ1-1; 7 positions agree with TRBD1. V lost 7 bases, J lost 6 bases, and 20 bases stayed unmatched. The length of the CDR3 is 17 residues. The V gene's germline CDR1 is LNHDA and CDR2 SQIVND (reference sequence). The CDR3: CASKRDSQLLREAEAFF. The CDR3 bases are TGTGCCAGTAAAAGGGACAGTCAGTTGTTGCGGGAGGCTGAAGCTTTCTTT.

This clone has a single count. The chain carries TRBV2 and TRBJ2-7; TRBD2 might be the D (6 bases). The CDR3 consists of 13 residues. The germline gives CDR1 SNHLY, CDR2 FYNNEI. V was trimmed by 4 bases and J by 4 bases, leaving 11 bases between them. The CDR3 sequence is CASSAGTYYEQYF. The CDR3 DNA reads TGTGCCAGCAGTGCTGGGACTTATTACGAGCAGTACTTC.

The chain links TRBV28 to TRBJ2-7, with 10 bases aligning to TRBD1. J was trimmed by 3 bases and V by 1 base; bases with no gene match: 21. Germline V gene lookup returns CDR1 MDHEN and CDR2 SYDVKM. The CDR3 has 21 residues. Here the CDR3 DNA reads TGTGCCAGCAGTTTATTCGTTTCTGTCGGTACCGGGACAGGGGTGGACTACGAGCAGTACTTC. Its protein product is CASSLFVSVGTGTGVDYEQYF. Variable domain in full (rest from reference TRBV28 and TRBJ2-7): DVKVTQSSRYLVKRTGEKVFLECVQDMDHENMFWYRQDPGLGLRLIYFSYDVKMKEKGDIPEGYSVSREKKERFSLILESASTNQTSMYLCASSLFVSVGTGTGVDYEQYFGPGTRLTVT.

This clone appeared a single time. This chain connects TRBV4-3 to TRBJ2-7; TRBD2 agrees at 9 bases. V dropped 5 bases and J dropped 2; count of bases not matched to a gene: 7. This CDR3 spans 15 amino acids. The germline V gene encodes CDR1 LGHNA and CDR2 YSLEER. The CDR3 nucleotides are TGCGCCAGCAGCTCAGGGCTAGCGGGGACCTACGAGCAGTACTTC. Residues: CASSSGLAGTYEQYF.

The V gene is TRBV4-1, the J gene TRBJ2-5, with 8 bases aligning to TRBD2. V trimming: 1 base; J trimming: 5 bases; junction bases outside the gene matches: 12. CDR3 length: 17 amino acids. The germline V gene encodes CDR1 MGHRA and CDR2 YSYEKL. CDR3 in amino acids: CASSQAVAGGRGETQYF. CDR3 coding DNA: TGCGCCAGCAGCCAAGCCGTGGCGGGAGGCCGCGGGGAGACCCAGTACTTC.

The gene calls are TRBV5-4 and TRBJ2-7; 9 bases align to TRBD1. V lost 4 bases to trimming and J lost 1 base; unmatched junction nucleotides: 6. This CDR3 is built from 15 residues. The germline gives CDR1 SGHNT, CDR2 YYREEE (reference sequence). The CDR3 DNA reads TGTGCCAGCAGCAATGTTGGGACAGGGTCCTACGAGCAGTACTTC. Its translation is CASSNVGTGSYEQYF.

The rearrangement uses TRBV29-1 and TRBJ1-1, with TRBD1 matching over 8 bases. The V segment lost 7 bases and the J segment 5 bases; nucleotides outside the gene matches: 6. CDR1 is SQVTM, CDR2 ANQGSEA, per germline. CDR3 length equals 12 residues. The CDR3 nucleotides are TGCAGCGGGACAGGGCCTGAAACTGAAGCTTTCTTT. Translated: CSGTGPETEAFF.

The J gene is TRBJ2-7, the V gene TRBV5-6; 9 bases are a match to TRBD2. Per germline, CDR1 SGHDT and CDR2 YYEEEE. This CDR3 comprises 15 residues. Trimming took 3 bases from V and 7 from J; bases not matched to a gene: 11. The DNA for the CDR3 is TGTGCCAGCAGCTCCCCCGTTAGCGGGAGTGGAGAGCAGTACTTC. Protein: CASSSPVSGSGEQYF.

This chain connects TRBV4-1 to TRBJ2-7, with 10 nucleotides matching TRBD2. Germline V lookup: CDR1 MGHRA, CDR2 YSYEKL. The CDR3 spans 15 residues. J lost 6 bases, V lost 0 bases, and 5 bases had no gene match. CDR3 sequence: CASSQDPLAGVEQYF. The CDR3 nucleotides are TGCGCCAGCAGCCAAGATCCCCTAGCGGGAGTCGAGCAGTACTTC.

The V gene is TRBV21-1, the J gene TRBJ2-3; the table assigns TRBD2, which was not confirmed against the DNA. TRBV21-1 is classified as a pseudogene. The CDR3 has 15 amino acids. CDR3 in amino acids: CASSHREEGTDTQYF. The CDR3 nucleotides read TGTGCCAGCAGCCATAGGGAAGAGGGTACAGATACGCAGTATTTT.

The V gene is TRBV7-9, the J gene TRBJ2-3; D gene unclear. Germline V gene data show CDR1 as SEHNR and CDR2 as FQNEAQ (reference sequence). V shed 5 bases and J shed 5 bases, with 5 bases lying between them. The CDR3 spans 11 residues. CDR3 loop: CASSTLDTQYF. CDR3 coding DNA: TGTGCCAGCAGCACTCTAGATACGCAGTATTTT.

This chain joins TRBV11-2 and TRBJ2-7, with no clear D. V was pared by 5 bases and J by 5 bases, with 19 bases between. This CDR3 comprises 15 residues. Germline CDR1 and CDR2: SGHAT and FQNNGV. The CDR3 DNA is TGTGCCAGCAGCCTGGGCAGGACCGGTGGGCACGAGCAGTACTTC. Its translation: CASSLGRTGGHEQYF.

This rearrangement joins TRBV28 to TRBJ1-4; D not certain. CDR1 is MDHEN and CDR2 is SYDVKM in the germline V gene. The CDR3 length is 14 residues. The V gene lost 7 bases and the J gene lost 8 bases, with 17 bases spanning the gap. CDR3 loop: CASTRAYVGEKLFF. The CDR3 region has the DNA TGTGCCAGCACTCGGGCTTATGTGGGGGAAAAACTGTTTTTT. Supplemented by reference TRBV28 and TRBJ1-4, the full variable domain reads DVKVTQSSRYLVKRTGEKVFLECVQDMDHENMFWYRQDPGLGLRLIYFSYDVKMKEKGDIPEGYSVSREKKERFSLILESASTNQTSMYLCASTRAYVGEKLFFGSGTQLSVL.

The J gene is TRBJ2-1, the V gene TRBV6-6; D remains unclear. This CDR3 has 15 residues. The ends were cut back, 7 bases at V and 6 bases at J, with 19 bases in the middle. Germline loops: CDR1 MNHNY, CDR2 SVGAGI (reference sequence). CDR3 loop: CASTPTESLLNEQFF. The CDR3 DNA reads as TGTGCCAGCACCCCAACCGAATCTCTACTCAATGAGCAGTTCTTC.

This chain joins TRBV5-1 and TRBJ1-1; 7 bases line up with TRBD1. Germline CDR1 SGHRS, CDR2 YFSETQ. The CDR3 consists of 14 residues. With V trimmed by 3 bases and J by 6 bases, 8 bases remained unmatched. CDR3 residues: CASSSYYGQAEAFF. CDR3 DNA sequence: TGCGCCAGCAGCTCCTACTACGGACAGGCTGAAGCTTTCTTT.

Only one count was recorded for this clone. The identical CDR3 is also encoded by other nucleotide sequences in the sample. This chain links TRBV11-2 with TRBJ1-1, with 8 bases fitting TRBD1. The V gene end was trimmed by 4 bases and the J gene end by 2 bases; junction bases not matched to a gene: 6. The CDR3 totals 15 residues. Germline-derived CDR1 and CDR2 are SGHAT and FQNNGV. Here the CDR3 reads CASSSRQGLNTEAFF. CDR3 bases: TGTGCCAGCAGCTCTAGACAGGGGCTAAACACTGAAGCTTTCTTT.